The 27 T cell receptor beta chains below were found in one sample sequenced in a study of T-cell memory formation after mild COVID-19. TCRdb re-called the 5' RACE reads through MiXCR, storing one row per CDR3 protein. The sample carries roughly 110,000 distinct CDR3 sequences, around an eighth recorded once. The material sequenced was PBMCs or a T cell subset sorted from them (not recorded which). The receptors were gathered from an adult woman who had mild COVID-19 (a few samples of this study predate the infection). Cell type and time point are not known.

This clonotype has just a few counts. The V gene is TRBV7-9, the J gene TRBJ1-5; D is unclear. The CDR3 has 13 residues. From germline, CDR1 is SEHNR and CDR2 FQNEAQ (reference sequence). V lost 8 bases and J 4 bases, leaving 12 bases between the germline ends. The CDR3 DNA reads TGTGCCAGCGGAATACAGAGTAATCAGCCCCAGCATTTT. Its protein is CASGIQSNQPQHF.

This clonotype was counted only a few times. DNA for the CDR3: TGTGCCAGCAGTGTTTGGACGAGCACCGAGCAGTACTTC. This translates into CASSVWTSTEQYF. This chain links TRBV2 with TRBJ2-7; no reliable D call. The CDR3 is 13 amino acids. Germline loops: CDR1 SNHLY, CDR2 FYNNEI. The germline V and J ends were trimmed by 4 bases and 6 bases, with 13 bases remaining between them.

V and J are TRBV12-3 or TRBV12-4 and TRBJ2-1, with TRBD2 identical over 7 bases. This CDR3 is built from 14 residues. Trimming removed 7 bases from V and 4 bases from J; junction bases left unmatched: 7. CDR3 DNA: TGTGCCAGCACGGTCGGGGGGACTTACAATGAGCAGTTCTTC. Its protein product is CASTVGGTYNEQFF.

V and J are TRBV3-1 and TRBJ2-3; 7 bases fit TRBD2. The germline gives CDR1 LGHDT, CDR2 YNNKEL (reference sequence). The CDR3 has 14 residues. The J segment lost 6 bases and the V segment lost 8 bases, leaving 11 bases of the junction unmatched. The CDR3 is CASARAGESDTQYF. As DNA, the CDR3 is TGTGCCAGCGCTCGCGCGGGAGAAAGCGATACGCAGTATTTT.

This clonotype has ten or more counts. The rearrangement links TRBV20-1 to TRBJ2-1; no reliable D call. This CDR3 has 15 residues. CDR1 is DFQATT, CDR2 SNEGSKA, per germline (reference sequence). Trimming pared 0 bases from V and 2 bases from J, leaving 11 bases between. DNA of the CDR3: TGCAGTGCTAGAGATCAAGCGCCAACCTACAATGAGCAGTTCTTC. This encodes CSARDQAPTYNEQFF.

This clonotype has only a few counts. The chain employs TRBV4-1 and TRBJ1-3; D is unresolved. This CDR3 comprises 15 residues. The germline V and J ends were trimmed by 5 bases and 4 bases, with 15 bases remaining between them. The germline gives CDR1 MGHRA, CDR2 YSYEKL. The CDR3 region is CASSVRMNSGNTIYF. The DNA of the CDR3 is TGCGCCAGCAGCGTTAGGATGAATTCGGGAAACACCATATATTTT.

This chain joins TRBV12-3 or TRBV12-4 and TRBJ2-1; 16 bases align to TRBD2. The V segment lost 3 bases and the J segment 0 bases; nucleotides outside the gene matches: 8. This CDR3 has 20 amino acids. For the CDR3, the DNA is TGTGCCAGCAGTTTCCTGGGACTAGCGGGGGGGTCAAGCTCCTACAATGAGCAGTTCTTC. Translated: CASSFLGLAGGSSSYNEQFF.

In this sample, this clonotype turned up a few times. This rearrangement joins TRBV7-8 to TRBJ2-1; D possibly corresponds to TRBD2 (7 bases). This CDR3 region has 17 residues. The V end was cut by 5 bases, the J end by 0 bases, with 17 bases between. Per germline, CDR1 SGHVS and CDR2 FQNEAQ. The CDR3 coding sequence is TGTGCCAGCAGCACACCAGGGAGGGGGACCTCCTACAATGAGCAGTTCTTC. Translating gives CASSTPGRGTSYNEQFF.

The chain employs TRBV5-1 and TRBJ2-1; 12 nucleotides match TRBD2. CDR1 and CDR2 (germline): SGHRS, YFSETQ. The CDR3 spans 16 residues. The V segment lost 2 bases and the J segment 6 bases; nucleotides outside the gene matches: 6. CDR3 in DNA: TGCGCCAGCAGCTTAAAGACTAGCGGGAGCCCCAATGAGCAGTTCTTC. Protein: CASSLKTSGSPNEQFF. The full variable domain, with the rest looked up from reference TRBV5-1 and TRBJ2-1, is KAGVTQTPRYLIKTRGQQVTLSCSPISGHRSVSWYQQTPGQGLQFLFEYFSETQRNKGNFPGRFSGRQFSNSRSEMNVSTLELGDSALYLCASSLKTSGSPNEQFFGPGTRLTVL.

With regard to this clonotype: A clone one base away is much larger, so this may be a read error. V and J are TRBV27 and TRBJ2-1; 12 bases map to TRBD1. CDR1 is MNHEY and CDR2 is SMNVEV in the germline V gene (reference sequence). V shed 2 bases, J shed 9 bases, and the junction held 2 bases outside the gene matches. This CDR3 is built from 14 residues. The CDR3 protein is CASSLGTGGGEQFF. CDR3 DNA: TGTGCCAGCAGTTTAGGGACAGGGGGCGGTGAGCAGTTCTTC.

The chain has TRBV5-1 and TRBJ1-1, with 11 bases that match TRBD1. V was clipped by 6 bases and J by 6 bases; unmatched bases: 7. Per the germline V gene, CDR1 is SGHRS and CDR2 is YFSETQ. This CDR3 contains 14 residues. In DNA, the CDR3 is TGCGCCAGCACCCCGGGGACAGGGGGTCCTGAAGCTTTCTTT. Translating it yields CASTPGTGGPEAFF.

The chain joins TRBV11-3 to TRBJ1-2, with a possible D match to TRBD1 (5 bases). The germline V gene encodes CDR1 SGHNT and CDR2 YENEEA. This CDR3 contains 15 residues. V was trimmed by 0 bases and J by 5 bases, leaving 13 bases between them. The CDR3 spells CASSLDPGTGYGYTF. Written as DNA, the CDR3 is TGTGCCAGCAGCTTAGATCCAGGGACCGGTTATGGCTACACCTTC.

Many counts were recorded for this clonotype. Written as DNA, the CDR3 is TGCGCCAGCAGCTTGGTTCCCTATAATTCACCCCTCCACTTT. Translated, it gives CASSLVPYNSPLHF. The chain links TRBV5-1 to TRBJ1-6; no definite D call. Germline-derived CDR1 and CDR2 are SGHRS and YFSETQ. The V gene lost 0 bases and the J gene lost 2 bases, with 3 bases spanning the gap. CDR3 length: 14 amino acids. Full variable domain (remainder filled in from reference TRBV5-1 and TRBJ1-6): KAGVTQTPRYLIKTRGQQVTLSCSPISGHRSVSWYQQTPGQGLQFLFEYFSETQRNKGNFPGRFSGRQFSNSRSEMNVSTLELGDSALYLCASSLVPYNSPLHFGNGTRLTVT.

The chain carries TRBV29-1 and TRBJ2-7; D is unresolved. Deletions cut 1 base from V and 2 bases from J, with 12 bases between. Germline values: CDR1 SQVTM, CDR2 ANQGSEA. The CDR3 is made up of 14 amino acids. CDR3 in DNA: TGCAGCGTTGAAGTGGCAGGTACTGCCTACGAGCAGTACTTC. Its protein product is CSVEVAGTAYEQYF.

This clonotype has just a few counts. V and J are TRBV25-1 and TRBJ2-1; 10 nucleotides line up with TRBD1. Germline V gives CDR1 MGHDK, CDR2 SYGVNS. The CDR3 is made up of 15 amino acids. The ends lost 10 bases at V and 1 base at J; junction bases unmatched: 7. The CDR3 protein is CATRDRGGSYNEQFF. For the CDR3, the DNA is TGTGCCACCCGGGACAGGGGAGGTTCCTACAATGAGCAGTTCTTC.

V gene TRBV4-1 combines with J gene TRBJ2-1, with 11 positions matching TRBD2. Germline V gene lookup returns CDR1 MGHRA and CDR2 YSYEKL. The CDR3 runs to 17 residues. J gave up 4 bases and V 4 bases, and 9 bases lay outside the gene matches. The CDR3 DNA follows: TGCGCCAGCAGCCCAGAAGCCGGGACTAGCGGATACAATGAGCAGTTCTTC. It specifies CASSPEAGTSGYNEQFF.

The chain recombines TRBV12-3 or TRBV12-4 with TRBJ2-1, with TRBD1 identical over 8 bases. J lost 4 bases, V lost 5 bases, and 7 bases had no gene match. The CDR3 length is 15 residues. The CDR3 DNA follows: TGTGCCAGCAGTACCGTGGACAGGGAGTACAATGAGCAGTTCTTC. It specifies CASSTVDREYNEQFF.

The table lists this clonotype with a few counts. V gene TRBV6-5 combines with J gene TRBJ2-7; D perhaps matches TRBD1 (6 bases). The CDR3 covers 14 residues. V gave up 4 bases and J gave up 0 bases, with 10 bases separating them. Germline values: CDR1 MNHEY, CDR2 SVGAGI. The CDR3 loop reads CASSSDSSSYEQYF. CDR3 DNA: TGTGCCAGCAGTTCGGACAGCAGCTCCTACGAGCAGTACTTC.

This clonotype was detected a few times. The chain links TRBV7-9 to TRBJ2-7; tentative D call: TRBD1 (5 bases). Trimming took 5 bases from V and 5 from J, leaving 13 bases between them. CDR1 and CDR2 (germline): SEHNR, FQNEAQ (reference sequence). The CDR3 sequence is 13 residues long. CDR3 coding DNA: TGTGCCAGCAGCCAGAAAGACAGAAACGAGCAGTACTTC. It is translated as CASSQKDRNEQYF.

The chain recombines TRBV12-3 or TRBV12-4 with TRBJ2-1; no firm D call. V was pared by 1 base and J by 1 base, with 8 bases between. CDR3 length equals 15 residues. CDR3 residues: CASSLGPASYNEQFF. CDR3 nucleotide sequence: TGTGCCAGCAGTTTAGGGCCAGCGTCCTACAATGAGCAGTTCTTC.

This clonotype was seen only a few times. The gene calls are TRBV5-1 and TRBJ2-7; no clear D. Germline CDR1 is SGHRS and CDR2 is YFSETQ. With 7 bases removed from V and 6 bases from J, the gap between germline ends came to 11 bases. CDR3 size: 11 residues. The CDR3 coding sequence is TGCGCCAGCGGGGTAGGGCTCGAGCAGTACTTC. Its protein product is CASGVGLEQYF.

This clonotype was counted only a few times. The chain links TRBV5-1 to TRBJ1-5; D unclear. Between the trimmed V and J ends, which lost 0 bases and 0 bases, there was a span of 10 bases. The CDR3 spans 16 residues. CDR1 is SGHRS and CDR2 is YFSETQ in the germline V gene. As DNA, the CDR3 is TGCGCCAGCAGCTTGGGGCCTGGAACTAGCAATCAGCCCCAGCATTTT. Protein product: CASSLGPGTSNQPQHF.

The chain joins TRBV7-9 to TRBJ2-7; D possibly corresponds to TRBD1 (6 bases). V dropped 5 bases and J dropped 2 bases, with 13 bases sitting between them. The germline V gene has CDR1 SEHNR and CDR2 FQNEAQ (reference sequence). The CDR3 is 14 residues long. The CDR3 sequence is CASSPRDNPYEQYF. For the CDR3, the DNA is TGTGCCAGCAGCCCCCGGGACAACCCCTACGAGCAGTACTTC.

This clonotype was counted between two and nine times. The V call is TRBV13, the J call TRBJ2-1; D could derive from TRBD1 or TRBD2 (5 bases each). Germline loops: CDR1 PRHDT, CDR2 FYEKMQ (reference sequence). Trimming pared 3 bases from V and 7 bases from J, leaving 10 bases between. This CDR3 region has 13 residues. This chain's CDR3 is CASSFEGLNEQFF. The CDR3 DNA sequence: TGTGCCAGCAGCTTTGAGGGGTTGAATGAGCAGTTCTTC.

The chain links TRBV2 to TRBJ2-3, with 9 bases fitting TRBD2. This CDR3 contains 13 residues. Trimming removed 8 bases from V and 5 bases from J; junction bases left unmatched: 5. CDR1 and CDR2 from the germline V gene are SNHLY and FYNNEI. The CDR3 protein is CASSRRGGDTQYF. The CDR3, as DNA: TGTGCCAGCTCGAGGCGGGGGGGAGATACGCAGTATTTT.

The V call is TRBV15, the J call TRBJ1-4; D is ambiguous. This CDR3 spans 17 amino acids. Germline V lookup: CDR1 LNHNV, CDR2 YYDKDF (reference sequence). Between the trimmed V and J ends, which lost 0 bases and 6 bases, there was a span of 17 bases. This CDR3 is CATSRDRILGFDEKLFF. DNA for the CDR3: TGTGCCACCAGCAGAGACCGGATTCTTGGGTTCGATGAAAAACTGTTTTTT.

In this sample, this clonotype turned up a few times. CDR3 bases: TGTGCCACCAGGGGGGCTAATTCACCCCTCCACTTT. It is translated as CATRGANSPLHF. The chain uses TRBV15 and TRBJ1-6; maybe TRBD1 (6 bases). The CDR3 contains 12 residues. CDR1 is LNHNV and CDR2 is YYDKDF in the germline V gene (reference sequence). The ends were cut back, 6 bases at V and 6 bases at J, with 6 bases in the middle.